Each of the 6 T cell receptor beta chains below was sequenced from the same sample in a study of memory CD8 T cells in hepatitis C reinfection (dated 2017 in TCRdb). Libraries were constructed by the immunoSEQ multiplex PCR assay. The source is immuneACCESS, and TCRdb retained only in-frame sequences with V and J called. Part of the clones is not carried over; for the studies checked, unresolved V genes explain less than half of this, and the remainder is unexplained. For this sample there are about 45,000 clones; around 89% appear just once. In total, the top ten clones hold around 1.2% of the sample. The time point label here, explained by the study, means: peak reinfection, 3 to 8 weeks after reinfection detection. Sorted cells were sequenced directly ex vivo, without in vitro expansion prior to TCR sequencing. Material for sequencing was naive CD8+ T cells sorted from blood. This specimen's cell subset or site label, interpreted: total naive CD8+CD45RO- T cells. The receptor source for this set is a man younger than 30 with hepatitis C virus infection.

This clone was observed a single time. V usage is TRBV2 and J usage is TRBJ2-3; 10 nucleotides agree with TRBD1. V was clipped by 6 bases and J by 4 bases; unmatched bases: 4. Germline V gene sequence: CDR1 SNHLY, CDR2 FYNNEI. There are 14 residues in the CDR3. CDR3 DNA: TGTGCCAGCAGACCGGGACAGGGGTCAGATACGCAGTATTTT. Translation: CASRPGQGSDTQYF.

The rearrangement joins TRBV4-1 to TRBJ2-3, with a possible D match to TRBD1 (6 bases). Looked up from germline, CDR1 is MGHRA and CDR2 is YSYEKL. Trimming shortened V by 3 bases and J by 4 bases, and 17 bases separated the two germline ends. The CDR3 is 16 amino acids. The CDR3 coding sequence is TGCGCCAGCAGCCACCCCAGGGGAAGTAGGTCAGATACGCAGTATTTT. Translated, it gives CASSHPRGSRSDTQYF.

The CDR3 nucleotides are TGCAGCGTTGAAGACTACCGGAGAAGGGGTGAAGCTTTCTTT. It specifies CSVEDYRRRGEAFF. The chain uses TRBV29-1 and TRBJ1-1; TRBD1 is a possible D gene (5 bases). The CDR3 contains 14 residues. Germline values: CDR1 SQVTM, CDR2 ANQGSEA. V dropped 0 bases and J dropped 7 bases, with 15 bases sitting between them.

The J gene is TRBJ1-2, the V gene TRBV19; D remains unclear. Germline V gene data show CDR1 as LNHDA and CDR2 as SQIVND (reference sequence). Trimming cost V 6 bases and J 2 bases, with 10 bases left between them. CDR3 length equals 13 residues. CDR3 loop: CASRVRANYGYTF. CDR3 DNA: TGTGCCAGTAGGGTGAGGGCGAACTATGGCTACACCTTC.

The chain links TRBV28 to TRBJ1-1; a possible D gene is TRBD1 (5 bases). The ends were cut back, 5 bases at V and 0 bases at J, with 13 bases in the middle. CDR3 length equals 15 residues. The germline gives CDR1 MDHEN, CDR2 SYDVKM. In DNA, the CDR3 is TGTGCCAGCAGTCCTCAGACAGTCATGAACACTGAAGCTTTCTTT. It codes for CASSPQTVMNTEAFF.

This sequence joins TRBV11-2 and TRBJ2-1; 8 bases are shared with TRBD2. The trim removed 0 bases at V and 4 bases at J, leaving 8 bases unmatched. CDR1 and CDR2 from the germline V gene are SGHAT and FQNNGV. The CDR3 is 17 amino acids. The CDR3 reads CASSLDESSGAYNEQFF. As DNA, the CDR3 is TGTGCCAGCAGCTTAGATGAGAGTAGCGGGGCTTACAATGAGCAGTTCTTC.